This T cell receptor (beta chain) was identified during a study of human T cells and chemical hapten exposure. There are many counts of this clonotype. V dropped 0 bases and J dropped 5; count of bases not matched to a gene: 5. CDR1 is DFQATT, CDR2 SNEGSKA, per germline (reference sequence). This CDR3 has 16 residues. TCRdb ran MiXCR on the RACE reads and lists one entry per CDR3 protein. The sample consists of about 30,000 distinct CDR3 sequences, roughly 5% of them appearing once. Time point: healthy volunteer bleed at 6 weeks. It was from unfractionated whole blood that total RNA was extracted. Sequenced input: whole blood. The chain is built from TRBV20-1 and TRBJ1-6; 9 nucleotides agree with TRBD1. This clonotype was sampled from a human donor in good health. Some clones in this sample may be carry-over from other donors' samples. Here the CDR3 reads CSARDGTGRDNSPLHF. The DNA of the CDR3 is TGCAGTGCTAGAGATGGGACAGGGAGGGATAATTCACCCCTCCACTTT.